Presented here are 5 T cell receptor beta chains from one specimen sequenced in a study of T cells after yellow fever vaccination. TCRdb re-called the 5' RACE reads through MiXCR, storing one row per CDR3 protein. The sample has around 300,000 distinct CDR3 sequences; approximately 4% are singletons. Material: PBMCs, obtained 5 days after the yellow fever booster vaccination. The receptor source for this set is a man aged 18 to 29 who received the YFV17D yellow fever vaccine.

Many counts were recorded for this clonotype. The rearrangement uses TRBV24-1 and TRBJ2-1; no firm D call. The germline V gene encodes CDR1 KGHDR and CDR2 SFDVKD. The V end was cut by 2 bases, the J end by 12 bases, with 16 bases between. CDR3 length equals 14 residues. The CDR3 DNA reads as TGTGCCACCAGTGATTCCCCGAGTTTATGGACGCAGTTCTTC. It is translated as CATSDSPSLWTQFF.

This clonotype has more than one count but fewer than ten. V gene TRBV28 combines with J gene TRBJ1-1; 12 bases align to TRBD1. The J segment lost 1 base and the V segment lost 8 bases, leaving 14 bases of the junction unmatched. Per the germline V gene, CDR1 is MDHEN and CDR2 is SYDVKM. The CDR3 runs to 18 residues. The CDR3 protein is CASVNGGTGGDGNTEAFF. The CDR3 nucleotides read TGTGCCAGCGTGAACGGCGGGACAGGGGGCGATGGGAACACTGAAGCTTTCTTT.

This clonotype was picked up many times. The chain couples TRBV15 to TRBJ1-5; no clear D. Trimming shortened V by 5 bases and J by 6 bases, and 11 bases separated the two germline ends. The germline V gene encodes CDR1 LNHNV and CDR2 YYDKDF (reference sequence). This CDR3 region has 13 residues. The CDR3 DNA is TGTGCCACCAGCGAAGGAAATGCTCAGCCCCAGCATTTT. Translated: CATSEGNAQPQHF.

Worth noting for this clonotype: At one boundary the junction diverges from the germline segment, which might be a read error. The CDR3 bases are TGCGCCAGCAGAAGTGGACTAGCGGAAGAGACCGAGTACTTC. It encodes CASRSGLAEETEYF. The chain joins TRBV5-1 to TRBJ2-5, with 10 bases identical to TRBD2. This CDR3 spans 14 amino acids. In germline, CDR1 is SGHRS, CDR2 YFSETQ.

This clonotype has ten or more counts. The V gene is TRBV5-1, the J gene TRBJ1-6; D remains ambiguous. The CDR3 is 15 residues long. The V and J ends lost 0 bases and 4 bases respectively, with 8 bases between them. Germline V gene data show CDR1 as SGHRS and CDR2 as YFSETQ. The CDR3 reads CASSLERFYNSPLHF. The CDR3 bases are TGCGCCAGCAGCTTGGAGCGGTTTTATAATTCACCCCTCCACTTT.